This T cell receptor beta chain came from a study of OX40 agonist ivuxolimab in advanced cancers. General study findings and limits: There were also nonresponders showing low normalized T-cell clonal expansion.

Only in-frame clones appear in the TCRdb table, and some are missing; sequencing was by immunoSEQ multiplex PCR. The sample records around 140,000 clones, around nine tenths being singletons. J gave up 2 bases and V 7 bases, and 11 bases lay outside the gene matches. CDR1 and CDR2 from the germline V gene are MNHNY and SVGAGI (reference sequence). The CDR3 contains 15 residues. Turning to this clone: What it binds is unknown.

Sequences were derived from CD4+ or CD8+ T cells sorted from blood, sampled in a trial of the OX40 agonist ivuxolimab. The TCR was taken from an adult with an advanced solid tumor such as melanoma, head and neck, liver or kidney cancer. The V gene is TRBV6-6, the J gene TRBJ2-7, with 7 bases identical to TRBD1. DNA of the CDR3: TGTGCCAGCATAACAGGGGCCCCAACCGCCTACGAGCAGTACTTC. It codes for CASITGAPTAYEQYF.